This T cell receptor beta chain was captured by sequencing in a study of Ad26.COV2.S vaccination and SARS-CoV-2 variants. The treatment was: roughly 19 received Ad26.COV2.S at low or high dose, single or two shots; five or six received placebo; per-sample allocation not given. At day 63 after the first vaccine or placebo injection, samples were drawn. Repertoires were generated with immunoSEQ multiplex PCR, while TCRdb's copy carries only in-frame clones and drops some. The data hold roughly 300,000 clones, with about 89% observed a single time. With 5 bases clipped from V and 2 bases from J, the junction kept 8 bases outside the gene matches. This CDR3 is built from 16 residues. Germline CDR1 reads KGHDR; CDR2 reads SFDVKD. Regarding the study as a whole: Spike-specific responses of CD8+ and CD4+ T cells were reported to display substantial breadth after vaccination.

Comments on this clone: Antigen unknown.

The rearrangement joins TRBV24-1 to TRBJ2-7; 10 positions match TRBD1. This specimen was peripheral blood, taken in a trial of Ad26.COV2.S vaccine versus placebo. This TCR derives from a person between 18 and 65 years old who received the Ad26.COV2.S COVID-19 vaccine or a placebo. CDR3 coding DNA: TGTGCCACCAGTGCGACCGTGGGACAGGGGACCTACGAGCAGTACTTC. Protein product: CATSATVGQGTYEQYF.